This TCR beta chain was obtained from a study of T cells in narcolepsy. Study results and limitations: Autoreactive HCRT-specific and TRIB2-specific clonotypes were marked in same-patient CSF-versus-blood CD4+ comparisons. In some patient and control memory CD4+ samples, autoreactive clones were absent. Blood of same and different patients, but not healthy controls, reportedly held recurring autoreactive clonotypes.

Worth noting for this clone: What it recognizes is unknown.

The CDR3 is 17 residues long. This table comes from immunoSEQ multiplex PCR, and its TCRdb copy is limited to in-frame clones, with some not included. This sample has 25,000 or so clones, with roughly 74% found just once. Sequencing was carried out using CD45RA- memory CD4+ T cells from PBMCs. The J gene is TRBJ2-2, the V gene TRBV12-1; the D segment call TRBD2 is taken from the table without a DNA check. TRBV12-1 represents a pseudogene. The source is a human donor with narcolepsy. CDR3 in amino acids: CASSWGLAGELFGELFF. The DNA of the CDR3 is TGTGCCAGCAGCTGGGGACTAGCGGGGGAATTGTTCGGGGAGCTGTTTTTT.